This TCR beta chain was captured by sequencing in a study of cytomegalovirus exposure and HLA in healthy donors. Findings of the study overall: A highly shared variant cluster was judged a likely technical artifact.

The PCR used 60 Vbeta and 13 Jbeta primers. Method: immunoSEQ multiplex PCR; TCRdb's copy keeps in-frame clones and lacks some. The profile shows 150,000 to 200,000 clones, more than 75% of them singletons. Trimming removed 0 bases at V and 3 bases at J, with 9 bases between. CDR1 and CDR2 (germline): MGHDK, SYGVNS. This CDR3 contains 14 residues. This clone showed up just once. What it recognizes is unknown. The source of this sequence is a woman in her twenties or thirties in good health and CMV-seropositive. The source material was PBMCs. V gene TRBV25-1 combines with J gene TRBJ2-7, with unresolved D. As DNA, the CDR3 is TGTGCCAGCAGTGAATATAGGCACTACTACGAGCAGTACTTC. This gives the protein CASSEYRHYYEQYF.